The sequence of this T cell receptor (beta chain) was determined in a study of CD8+CD57+ T cells in acquired aplastic anemia. TCR beta VDJ and CDR3 profiles were obtained from a genomic DNA template. From the reads, TCRdb called clonotypes with MiXCR, one entry per CDR3 protein. This table holds 150,000 to 200,000 distinct CDR3 sequences, approximately 48% found once. Germline CDR1 MDHEN, CDR2 SYDVKM. V lost 3 bases to trimming and J lost 0 bases; unmatched junction nucleotides: 7. The CDR3 spans 17 residues. Patients sequenced had flow cytometry evidence of CD8+CD57+ cell expansion. The diagnosis in all patients was severe acquired aplastic anemia.

J is TRBJ2-3 and V is TRBV28; 9 nucleotides match TRBD1. The TCR comes from a human donor with aplastic anemia. Specimen: sorted CD4+, CD8+, or CD8+CD57+ T cells (not recorded which) from PBMCs. The CDR3 DNA is TGTGCCAGCAGTTTCCCTTACAGGGGGCGAAGCACAGATACGCAGTATTTT. Amino acids: CASSFPYRGRSTDTQYF.